Listed here are 28 T cell receptor beta chains from one sample, sequenced in a study of T cell repertoires in cytomegalovirus infection. TCRdb re-analysed the reads in MiXCR, keeping a single row per CDR3 protein. Of about 200,000 distinct CDR3 sequences in the sample, more than 9% are singletons; the top ten hold approximately 4.2%. The sequencing sample was made of PBMCs. The receptors come from a human donor in good health (CMV status not recorded). Some clones in this sample may be carry-over from other donors' samples.

In its sample, this clonotype was seen a few times. The chain combines TRBV20-1 with TRBJ2-1, with TRBD1 identical over 9 bases. Germline V gene sequence: CDR1 DFQATT, CDR2 SNEGSKA (reference sequence). With V trimmed by 6 bases and J by 8 bases, 14 bases remained unmatched. This CDR3 has 15 residues. In nucleotides, the CDR3 is TGCAGTGCCAGGATGTGGGGACAGGGCTTTGATGAGCAGTTCTTC. Translation: CSARMWGQGFDEQFF.

This clonotype has ten or more counts. V gene TRBV7-2 combines with J gene TRBJ2-7, with TRBD2 identical over 7 bases. The CDR3 has 15 amino acids. The ends lost 5 bases at V and 3 bases at J; junction bases unmatched: 10. Germline CDR1 and CDR2: SGHTA and FQGNSA. For the CDR3, the DNA is TGTGCCAGCAGCAGTAACGGGGGGATATACTACGAGCAGTACTTC. This encodes CASSSNGGIYYEQYF.

This clonotype was seen many times. J is TRBJ2-4 and V is TRBV7-2; 8 bases agree with TRBD2. The germline gives CDR1 SGHTA, CDR2 FQGNSA. CDR3 length: 17 amino acids. The V and J ends lost 5 bases and 1 base, in that order; junction bases with no gene match: 10. The CDR3 loop is CASSPILAEAAKNIQYF. In nucleotides, the CDR3 is TGTGCCAGCAGCCCAATACTAGCGGAGGCGGCCAAAAACATTCAGTACTTC.

This clonotype was recorded a few times. The CDR3 sequence is CASSSTVGTEAFF. The CDR3 DNA follows: TGTGCCAGCAGCTCTACAGTCGGGACTGAAGCTTTCTTT. The V and J genes are TRBV6-2 or TRBV6-3 and TRBJ1-1; D ambiguous. The length of the CDR3 is 13 residues. Per germline, CDR1 MNHEY and CDR2 SVGEGT. The V and J ends lost 6 bases and 5 bases respectively, with 13 bases between them.

This clonotype has just a few counts. The V gene is TRBV20-1, the J gene TRBJ2-3; tentatively, D is TRBD2 (5 bases). CDR3 length: 13 amino acids. V gave up 1 base and J gave up 2 bases, with 7 bases separating them. CDR1 and CDR2 (germline): DFQATT, SNEGSKA (reference sequence). CDR3 protein: CSARAGNTDTQYF. DNA for the CDR3: TGCAGTGCTAGAGCGGGAAACACAGATACGCAGTATTTT.

This clonotype occurred a few times. The gene calls are TRBV19 and TRBJ1-1; maybe TRBD1 (5 bases). The V and J ends lost 8 bases and 0 bases respectively, with 10 bases between them. CDR1 and CDR2 (germline): LNHDA, SQIVND (reference sequence). The CDR3 is made up of 13 amino acids. The CDR3 is CASWGLMNTEAFF. DNA of the CDR3: TGTGCCAGTTGGGGACTAATGAACACTGAAGCTTTCTTT.

The table lists this clonotype with a few counts. V and J are TRBV20-1 and TRBJ1-1; D unresolved. The CDR3 totals 12 residues. The germline V gene encodes CDR1 DFQATT and CDR2 SNEGSKA (reference sequence). The V end was cut by 3 bases, the J end by 1 base, with 6 bases between. The CDR3 DNA sequence: TGCAGTGCTAGGGCAGGGAACACTGAAGCTTTCTTT. Translating gives CSARAGNTEAFF.

This clonotype has at least ten counts. The rearrangement joins TRBV7-2 to TRBJ1-2; TRBD1 is a possible D gene (5 bases). The V and J ends lost 2 bases and 8 bases respectively, with 9 bases between them. The CDR3 has 12 amino acids. Germline values: CDR1 SGHTA, CDR2 FQGNSA. CDR3 in amino acids: CASSLRGDGYTF. In DNA, the CDR3 is TGTGCCAGCAGCTTAAGAGGGGACGGCTACACCTTC.

This clonotype was detected a few times. V is TRBV18 and J is TRBJ1-1, with unresolved D. Germline V CDR1 and CDR2: KGHSH, LQKENI. This CDR3 has 14 residues. The V and J ends lost 3 bases and 1 base respectively, with 9 bases between them. The DNA for the CDR3 is TGTGCCAGCTCACCCGCCGGGAAGAACACTGAAGCTTTCTTT. Translation gives CASSPAGKNTEAFF.

The chain couples TRBV25-1 to TRBJ1-1; D ambiguous. Germline V gene data show CDR1 as MGHDK and CDR2 as SYGVNS. V dropped 6 bases and J dropped 4 bases, with 9 bases sitting between them. CDR3 size: 12 residues. Here the CDR3 DNA reads TGTGCCAGCAGGAGTAGCGGCACTGAAGCTTTCTTT. It encodes CASRSSGTEAFF.

This clonotype was counted at least ten times. The chain has TRBV7-2 and TRBJ2-3, with TRBD1 matching over 11 bases. J gave up 0 bases and V 4 bases, and 6 bases lay outside the gene matches. CDR3 length: 17 residues. Germline V lookup: CDR1 SGHTA, CDR2 FQGNSA. Here the CDR3 DNA reads TGTGCCAGCAGCTGGACCGGGACAGGGGGAAGCACAGATACGCAGTATTTT. Protein product: CASSWTGTGGSTDTQYF. The full variable domain, rest sourced from reference TRBV7-2 and TRBJ2-3, is GAGVSQSPSNKVTEKGKDVELRCDPISGHTALYWYRQSLGQGLEFLIYFQGNSAPDKSGLPSDRFSAERTGGSVSTLTIQRTQQEDSAVYLCASSWTGTGGSTDTQYFGPGTRLTVL.

The sample holds many counts of this clonotype. The chain links TRBV7-2 to TRBJ1-4; the match to TRBD1 covers 8 bases. In germline, CDR1 is SGHTA, CDR2 FQGNSA. There are 15 residues in the CDR3. V shed 1 base, J shed 8 bases, and the junction held 6 bases outside the gene matches. This CDR3 is CASSLVPGGEEKLFF. CDR3 nucleotides: TGTGCCAGCAGCTTAGTTCCAGGGGGCGAAGAAAAACTGTTTTTT. Full variable domain (outside the CDR3, taken from reference TRBV7-2 and TRBJ1-4): GAGVSQSPSNKVTEKGKDVELRCDPISGHTALYWYRQSLGQGLEFLIYFQGNSAPDKSGLPSDRFSAERTGGSVSTLTIQRTQQEDSAVYLCASSLVPGGEEKLFFGSGTQLSVL.

The sample holds a few counts of this clonotype. This chain links TRBV29-1 with TRBJ2-5; 11 nucleotides match TRBD1. The CDR3 runs 14 residues. Germline CDR1 is SQVTM and CDR2 is ANQGSEA. V lost 6 bases to trimming and J lost 2 bases; unmatched junction nucleotides: 5. The CDR3 sequence: CSVTGQGAQETQYF. Here the CDR3 DNA reads TGCAGCGTAACCGGACAGGGGGCTCAAGAGACCCAGTACTTC. Based on the CDR3 plus reference TRBV29-1 and TRBJ2-5, the full variable domain is SAVISQKPSRDICQRGTSLTIQCQVDSQVTMMFWYRQQPGQSLTLIATANQGSEATYESGFVIDKFPISRPNLTFSTLTVSNMSPEDSSIYLCSVTGQGAQETQYFGPGTRLLVL.

This clonotype was detected many times. This chain uses TRBV19 with TRBJ2-6; D possibly corresponds to TRBD1 (6 bases). Looked up from germline, CDR1 is LNHDA and CDR2 is SQIVND (reference sequence). CDR3 length: 15 amino acids. Trimming stripped 7 bases from V and 4 bases from J, with 14 bases between. The CDR3 DNA is TGTGCCAGTACCGCGAGGGGGACGGGGGCCAACGTCCTGACTTTC. This sequence encodes CASTARGTGANVLTF. Looking up the rest from reference TRBV19 and TRBJ2-6 gives the full variable domain: DGGITQSPKYLFRKEGQNVTLSCEQNLNHDAMYWYRQDPGQGLRLIYYSQIVNDFQKGDIAEGYSVSREKKESFPLTVTSAQKNPTAFYLCASTARGTGANVLTFGAGSRLTVL.

V is TRBV19 and J is TRBJ2-5; D may be TRBD2 (6 bases). The germline V gene encodes CDR1 LNHDA and CDR2 SQIVND (reference sequence). The CDR3 is made up of 14 amino acids. V lost 3 bases and J 3 bases, leaving 11 bases between the germline ends. CDR3 in DNA: TGTGCCAGTAGTATCCGGCGGGGTAAAGAGACCCAGTACTTC. This translates into CASSIRRGKETQYF.

CDR3 sequence (DNA): TGTGCCAGCAGCTTAGACCTACGGCGAGGCTACACCTTC. It specifies CASSLDLRRGYTF. The chain has TRBV7-8 and TRBJ1-2; D call uncertain. The CDR3 has 13 residues. The germline V and J ends were trimmed by 1 base and 8 bases, with 11 bases remaining between them. CDR1 and CDR2 (germline): SGHVS, FQNEAQ.

In its sample, this clonotype was seen many times. DNA of the CDR3: TGTGCCAGCAGCGGACCGACTAGCGGGGGAACACAAGAGACCCAGTACTTC. This encodes CASSGPTSGGTQETQYF. The chain carries TRBV28 and TRBJ2-5; 12 nucleotides match TRBD2. The germline V gene encodes CDR1 MDHEN and CDR2 SYDVKM. CDR3 size: 17 residues. J was trimmed by 2 bases and V by 6 bases; bases with no gene match: 10.

The chain joins TRBV19 to TRBJ1-5, with D perhaps TRBD1 (5 bases). V was pared by 3 bases and J by 2 bases, with 14 bases between. This CDR3 has 16 amino acids. Germline V CDR1 and CDR2: LNHDA, SQIVND (reference sequence). CDR3 residues: CASSMGGGFGNQPQHF. For the CDR3, the DNA is TGTGCCAGTAGTATGGGGGGGGGATTCGGCAATCAGCCCCAGCATTTT.

This chain uses TRBV20-1 with TRBJ2-1, with D uncertain. Germline CDR1 is DFQATT and CDR2 is SNEGSKA (reference sequence). This CDR3 contains 15 residues. V lost 6 bases and J 5 bases, leaving 20 bases between the germline ends. This CDR3 is CSATSSSAYDNEQFF. CDR3 bases: TGCAGTGCCACCTCCAGTTCTGCTTACGACAATGAGCAGTTCTTC.

There are many counts of this clonotype. This CDR3 reads CASRPGGGSQTSMNTEAFF. The CDR3 bases are TGTGCCAGCAGGCCAGGGGGGGGCTCGCAAACCTCCATGAACACTGAAGCTTTCTTT. The chain carries TRBV28 and TRBJ1-1; 7 bases are shared with TRBD1. CDR3 length: 19 residues. Looked up from germline, CDR1 is MDHEN and CDR2 is SYDVKM. The J segment lost 0 bases and the V segment lost 6 bases, leaving 19 bases of the junction unmatched.

The chain recombines TRBV7-2 with TRBJ1-1, with D possibly being TRBD1 (6 bases). The CDR3 is made up of 14 amino acids. The V gene's germline CDR1 is SGHTA and CDR2 FQGNSA. Trimming pared 5 bases from V and 2 bases from J, leaving 12 bases between. DNA for the CDR3: TGTGCCAGCAGCCACGGACAGAGTAACACTGAAGCTTTCTTT. This encodes CASSHGQSNTEAFF.

The chain carries TRBV7-8 and TRBJ1-4; unclear D gene. Germline assignment: CDR1 SGHVS and CDR2 FQNEAQ. Trimming cost V 4 bases and J 4 bases, with 7 bases left between them. This CDR3 spans 13 amino acids. In nucleotides, the CDR3 is TGTGCCAGCAGCTCGCAGCTTAATGAAAAACTGTTTTTT. Protein sequence: CASSSQLNEKLFF.

This clonotype was recorded a few times. The rearrangement links TRBV20-1 to TRBJ2-7; 9 bases match TRBD1. In germline, CDR1 is DFQATT, CDR2 SNEGSKA (reference sequence). The CDR3 contains 12 residues. The J segment lost 4 bases and the V segment lost 5 bases, leaving 3 bases of the junction unmatched. The CDR3 sequence: CSAADRGYEQYF. The CDR3, as DNA: TGCAGTGCTGCGGACAGGGGATACGAGCAGTACTTC.

This clonotype was seen only a few times. The chain employs TRBV10-3 and TRBJ2-5; TRBD2 matches 7 bases. V lost 10 bases to trimming and J lost 3 bases; unmatched junction nucleotides: 11. CDR3 length equals 14 residues. Per the germline V gene, CDR1 is ENHRY and CDR2 is SYGVKD. Here the CDR3 reads CATRNGTTKETQYF. The CDR3 coding sequence is TGTGCCACCCGAAACGGGACTACAAAAGAGACCCAGTACTTC.

This clonotype occurred many times. This sequence joins TRBV19 and TRBJ1-1; a weak D match, TRBD1 (6 bases). The ends were cut back, 7 bases at V and 2 bases at J, with 14 bases in the middle. The length of the CDR3 is 14 residues. The germline gives CDR1 LNHDA, CDR2 SQIVND (reference sequence). For the CDR3, the DNA is TGTGCCAGTAACCCTCAACAGGGTAACACTGAAGCTTTCTTT. The encoded protein is CASNPQQGNTEAFF.

This clonotype was detected ten times or more. The gene calls are TRBV20-1 and TRBJ2-5, with 13 bases that match TRBD2. Germline assignment: CDR1 DFQATT and CDR2 SNEGSKA (reference sequence). This CDR3 has 16 amino acids. The V segment lost 2 bases and the J segment 5 bases; nucleotides outside the gene matches: 8. CDR3 DNA: TGCAGTGCTAGATCTACTAGCGGGGGGGCCTTGGAGACCCAGTACTTC. Translating it yields CSARSTSGGALETQYF.

A few counts support this clonotype. The chain carries TRBV10-3 and TRBJ1-2; D is perhaps TRBD1 (5 bases). V was clipped by 4 bases and J by 5 bases, with 11 bases between them. This CDR3 has 13 residues. Per germline, CDR1 ENHRY and CDR2 SYGVKD. The CDR3 loop reads CAISADSYYGYTF. Here the CDR3 DNA reads TGTGCCATCAGTGCTGACAGCTATTATGGCTACACCTTC.

This clonotype was seen repeatedly, ten times or more. The V call is TRBV7-2, the J call TRBJ1-2, with D possibly TRBD1 on 6 matching bases. The CDR3 spans 16 residues. Germline V CDR1 and CDR2: SGHTA, FQGNSA. V shed 5 bases and J shed 0 bases, with 16 bases lying between them. The CDR3 bases are TGTGCCAGCAGCCACGGACCCCAGGGGACTAACTATGGCTACACCTTC. Translation: CASSHGPQGTNYGYTF.